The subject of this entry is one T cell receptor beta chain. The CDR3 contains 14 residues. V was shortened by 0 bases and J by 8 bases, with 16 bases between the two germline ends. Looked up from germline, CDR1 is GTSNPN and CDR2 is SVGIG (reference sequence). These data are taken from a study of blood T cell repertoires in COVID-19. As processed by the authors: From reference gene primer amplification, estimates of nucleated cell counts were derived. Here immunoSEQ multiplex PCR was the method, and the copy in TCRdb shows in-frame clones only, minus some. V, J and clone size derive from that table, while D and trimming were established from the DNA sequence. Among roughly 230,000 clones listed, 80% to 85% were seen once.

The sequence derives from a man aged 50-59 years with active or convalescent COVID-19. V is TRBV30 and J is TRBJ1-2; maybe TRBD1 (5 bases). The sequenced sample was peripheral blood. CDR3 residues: CAWSVDRGGYGYTF. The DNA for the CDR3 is TGTGCCTGGAGTGTGGATAGGGGTGGTTACGGCTACACCTTC.